The entry below gives a single T cell receptor beta chain sequence along with its context. Its matching antigen is unknown. The entry originates in a study of PD-L1 blockade in urothelial cancer. Study overall: A median of approximately 150,000 T cells was found in the blood samples.

Study findings and constraints: Blood TCR clonality below the median before treatment was a predictor of better survival.

Time point: pretreatment peripheral blood. CDR3 length: 15 amino acids. Germline V lookup: CDR1 SGHKS, CDR2 YYEKEE (reference sequence). V gave up 0 bases and J gave up 6 bases; unmatched junction bases: 5. Every PCR received spiked-in synthetic TCR analog templates. Method: immunoSEQ multiplex PCR; TCRdb's copy keeps in-frame clones and lacks some. The sample lists around 40,000 clones; roughly nine tenths were seen once. The V gene is TRBV5-5, the J gene TRBJ2-3; 9 bases fit TRBD1. This sample comprised PBMCs, obtained around atezolizumab (anti-PD-L1) treatment. The receptor was isolated from a woman aged 55-70 years with urothelial cancer. In DNA form, the CDR3 reads TGTGCCAGCAGCTTGGGACAGGGGGTTGGCGATACGCAGTATTTT. It encodes CASSLGQGVGDTQYF.